What follows describes a single T cell receptor beta chain. What it binds is unknown. The CDR3 has 13 amino acids. The germline gives CDR1 SGHRS, CDR2 YFSETQ. This record belongs to a study of monozygotic twins with inflammatory bowel disease. Notes on the study in general: Healthy co-twins exceeded IBD patients in TCRbeta diversity as measured by inverse Simpson. T cell subtypes that differed could not be told apart. The analysis yielded no support for one strong signal or clonotype associated with IBD.

TCRdb reprocessed the 5' RACE reads; each CDR3 protein has one entry and no DNA is given. The table for this sample gives about 450,000 distinct CDR3 sequences. Sequencing input: blood. This chain uses TRBV5-1 with TRBJ2-5. The TCR sequence derives from a human donor with ulcerative colitis or Crohn's disease, or a healthy co-twin of an affected twin (not recorded which). The CDR3 protein is CASSLSQWETQYF.